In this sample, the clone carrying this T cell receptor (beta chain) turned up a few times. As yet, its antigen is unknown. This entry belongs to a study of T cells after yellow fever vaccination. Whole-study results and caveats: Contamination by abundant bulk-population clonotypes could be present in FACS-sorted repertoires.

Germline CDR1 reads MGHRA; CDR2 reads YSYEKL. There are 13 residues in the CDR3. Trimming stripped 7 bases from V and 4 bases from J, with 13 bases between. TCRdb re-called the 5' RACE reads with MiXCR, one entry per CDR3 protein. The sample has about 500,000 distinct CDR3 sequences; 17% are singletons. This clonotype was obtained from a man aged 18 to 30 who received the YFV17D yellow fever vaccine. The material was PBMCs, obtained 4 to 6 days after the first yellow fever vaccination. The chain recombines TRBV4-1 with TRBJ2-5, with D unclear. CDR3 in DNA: TGCGCCAGCACCCGGCTGGTCGGAGAGACCCAGTACTTC. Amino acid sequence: CASTRLVGETQYF.